This paragraph covers one TCR beta chain sequence. This sample is part of a study of control samples from healthy donors and cancer patients. Clones were sequenced by immunoSEQ multiplex PCR, and TCRdb holds only the in-frame ones, with some missing. Of approximately 63,000 clones listed, 85% are singletons. The receptor's source is a man aged 40-49 years in good health. The sequencing sample was made of blood.

The CDR3 coding sequence is TGTGCCAGCACCCTTGGCGGGAGCTATGGCTACACCTTC. Amino acids: CASTLGGSYGYTF. The gene calls are TRBV6-5 and TRBJ1-2; unclear D gene. Trimming pared 7 bases from V and 4 bases from J, leaving 13 bases between. This CDR3 contains 13 residues. CDR1 is MNHEY, CDR2 SVGAGI, per germline.